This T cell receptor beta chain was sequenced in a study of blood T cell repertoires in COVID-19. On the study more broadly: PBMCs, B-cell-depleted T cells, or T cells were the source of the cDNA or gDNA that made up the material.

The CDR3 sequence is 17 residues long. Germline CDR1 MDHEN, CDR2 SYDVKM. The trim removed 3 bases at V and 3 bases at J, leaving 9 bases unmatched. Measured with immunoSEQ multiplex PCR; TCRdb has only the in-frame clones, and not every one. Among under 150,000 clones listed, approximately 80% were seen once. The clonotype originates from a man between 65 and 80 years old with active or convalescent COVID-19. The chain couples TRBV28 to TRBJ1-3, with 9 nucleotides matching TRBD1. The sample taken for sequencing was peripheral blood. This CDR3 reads CASSFGVGQGFGNTIYF. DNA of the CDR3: TGTGCCAGCAGTTTCGGAGTGGGACAGGGATTTGGAAACACCATATATTTT.